The entry below describes one T cell receptor beta chain. The antigen remains unidentified. The data originate from a study of chemoradiotherapy in HPV16-positive cancers. Study information: Candidate HPV-specific clones and shared TCR motifs came from two HPV16-positive patients.

Over chemoradiotherapy, repertoires were sampled more than once. Regarding the study as a whole: Better recurrence-free survival went with HPV-responsive T-cell expansion in HPV16-positive patients. Candidate HPV-specific clones and E7-related TCR motifs grew in tumor during treatment.

The table came from immunoSEQ multiplex PCR; TCRdb's copy has only in-frame clones and leaves some out. The sample holds around 15,000 clones, just under 70% seen once. CDR3 size: 13 residues. Germline V lookup: CDR1 MDHEN, CDR2 SYDVKM. Germline trimming cut 6 bases from V and 3 bases from J; bases unmatched to any gene: 5. This material was acquired from a patient who underwent chemoradiotherapy. This chain connects TRBV28 to TRBJ2-7; TRBD1 matches at 7 bases. This TCR came from a human donor with HPV-associated anogenital cancer. CDR3 bases: TGTGCCAGCAGCCCCGGACAGGACTACGAGCAGTACTTC. This codes for CASSPGQDYEQYF. The complete variable domain, with remaining parts taken from reference TRBV28 and TRBJ2-7, reads DVKVTQSSRYLVKRTGEKVFLECVQDMDHENMFWYRQDPGLGLRLIYFSYDVKMKEKGDIPEGYSVSREKKERFSLILESASTNQTSMYLCASSPGQDYEQYFGPGTRLTVT.